This T cell receptor beta chain was retrieved from a study of cytomegalovirus exposure and HLA in healthy donors. Turning to this clone: Its antigen is as yet unknown.

Primers: 60 Vbeta forward and 13 Jbeta reverse. The table came from immunoSEQ multiplex PCR; TCRdb's copy has only in-frame clones and leaves some out. The top ten clones hold roughly 3.1% of a sample with 90,000 to 150,000 clones, around 79% of them seen once. The study, taken as a whole, reports: Most TCR sequences showed up rarely, but some public TCRs showed up in many donors. Most likely, a cluster of highly shared sequence variants arose as a sequencing artifact. Most of the TCR beta V segments (in an earlier analysis) were productive either about 90% or about 30% of the time.

V lost 0 bases and J 3 bases, leaving 3 bases between the germline ends. The germline V gene encodes CDR1 LGHNA and CDR2 YSLEER. The CDR3 runs to 13 residues. The sequence came from a woman in her twenties or thirties in good health and CMV-seropositive. The rearrangement links TRBV4-3 to TRBJ1-3; no firm D call. Material for sequencing was PBMCs. This chain's CDR3 is CASSQDSGNTIYF. The CDR3 DNA reads TGCGCCAGCAGCCAAGATAGTGGAAACACCATATATTTT.